This is a list of T cell receptor beta chains from one sample in a study of CXCR3-negative and CXCR3-positive naive CD8 T cells. TCRdb derives one entry per CDR3 protein from the 5' RACE reads, leaving out DNA. In all, the sample yields over 100,000 distinct CDR3 sequences. Sequences were obtained from naive CXCR3+ CD8+ T cells from blood. The receptor source for this set is a human donor in good health. Some clones in this sample may be carry-over from other donors' samples. Each CDR3 is given with its conserved first and last residue. Each record gives: V gene, J gene, CDR3 protein.

v_gene: TRBV3-1
j_gene: TRBJ1-1
CDR3aa: CASSHKDSQSTEAFF

v_gene: TRBV12-3/TRBV12-4
j_gene: TRBJ1-4
CDR3aa: CASSPSQWGNGEKLFF

v_gene: TRBV29-1
j_gene: TRBJ1-1
CDR3aa: CSASTGVVTEAFF

v_gene: TRBV12-3/TRBV12-4
j_gene: TRBJ2-5
CDR3aa: CASSLVWEGGKTQYF

v_gene: TRBV5-4
j_gene: TRBJ1-2
CDR3aa: CASSFVSGIYGYTF

v_gene: TRBV9
j_gene: TRBJ2-3
CDR3aa: CASSVVVSGDTQYF

v_gene: TRBV5-1
j_gene: TRBJ2-1
CDR3aa: CASSLGAGGAGEQFF

v_gene: TRBV7-2
j_gene: TRBJ2-3
CDR3aa: CASSPSSGGLDTQYF

v_gene: TRBV9
j_gene: TRBJ2-1
CDR3aa: CASSVDPGYNEQFF

v_gene: TRBV3-1
j_gene: TRBJ2-3
CDR3aa: CASSQVGSGADTQYF

v_gene: TRBV29-1
j_gene: TRBJ2-5
CDR3aa: CSVPLQHETQYF

v_gene: TRBV28
j_gene: TRBJ2-6
CDR3aa: CASIPPGKAGRLSSGANVLTF

v_gene: TRBV7-3
j_gene: TRBJ2-1
CDR3aa: CASSLSGGDNEQFF

v_gene: TRBV19
j_gene: TRBJ2-5
CDR3aa: CASSQRALQETQYF

v_gene: TRBV19
j_gene: TRBJ2-7
CDR3aa: CASREGLATSYEQYF

v_gene: TRBV29-1
j_gene: TRBJ2-7
CDR3aa: CSVEDGQGSKEQYF

v_gene: TRBV29-1
j_gene: TRBJ2-3
CDR3aa: CSADWMGQVTDTQYF

v_gene: TRBV5-1
j_gene: TRBJ2-1
CDR3aa: CASSPDRSNEQFF

v_gene: TRBV7-9
j_gene: TRBJ1-1
CDR3aa: CASSWGKPEAFF

v_gene: TRBV20-1
j_gene: TRBJ2-1
CDR3aa: CSARDLDGSSYNEQFF

v_gene: TRBV4-2
j_gene: TRBJ2-5
CDR3aa: CASSSRYEETQYF

v_gene: TRBV10-3
j_gene: TRBJ2-7
CDR3aa: CAISDPGLKIYEQYF

v_gene: TRBV28
j_gene: TRBJ2-7
CDR3aa: CASSFKRTSGIYEQYF

v_gene: TRBV7-9
j_gene: TRBJ1-1
CDR3aa: CASSGGVAGTEAFF

v_gene: TRBV2
j_gene: TRBJ1-6
CDR3aa: CARGQGAGNSPLHF

v_gene: TRBV28
j_gene: TRBJ1-1
CDR3aa: CASSSSDRGRNTEAFF

v_gene: TRBV4-2
j_gene: TRBJ2-7
CDR3aa: CASSPTSGYEQYF

v_gene: TRBV7-9
j_gene: TRBJ2-1
CDR3aa: CASSLGLTSSYNEQFF

v_gene: TRBV10-3
j_gene: TRBJ2-7
CDR3aa: CAISDHGATTYEQYF